This T cell receptor beta chain was captured by sequencing in a study of blood T cells in healthy people across ages. This CDR3 spans 15 amino acids. Germline CDR1 SGHVS, CDR2 FQNEAQ. Regarding this clonotype: The junction does not match germline at one end; this may be a read error.

Primed by a sample-barcoded 5' primer and a J-beta primer mix, a second PCR proceeded for about 7 to 12 cycles. TCRdb reprocessed the 5' RACE reads with MiXCR, giving one entry per CDR3 protein. The sample consists of some 790,000 distinct CDR3 sequences, around 28% of them appearing once. The rearrangement uses TRBV7-8 and TRBJ2-1, with 8 positions matching TRBD1. This receptor was taken from a woman of 80 years or more in good health. Sequencing was carried out using blood. CDR3 coding DNA: TGTGCCAGCAGCTGGACAGGGAGCTCCTACAATGAGCGGTTCTTC. Translated, it gives CASSWTGSSYNERFF.